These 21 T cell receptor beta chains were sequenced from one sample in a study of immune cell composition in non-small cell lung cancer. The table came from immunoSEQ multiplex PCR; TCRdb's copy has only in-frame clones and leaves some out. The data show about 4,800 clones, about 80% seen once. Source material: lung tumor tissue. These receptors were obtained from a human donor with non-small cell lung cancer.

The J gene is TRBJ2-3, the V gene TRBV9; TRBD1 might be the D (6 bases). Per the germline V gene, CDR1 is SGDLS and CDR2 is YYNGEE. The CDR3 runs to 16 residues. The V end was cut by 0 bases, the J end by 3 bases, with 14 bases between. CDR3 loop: CASSVALGAGTDTQYF. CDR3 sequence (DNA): TGTGCCAGCAGCGTAGCTCTGGGGGCAGGGACAGATACGCAGTATTTT.

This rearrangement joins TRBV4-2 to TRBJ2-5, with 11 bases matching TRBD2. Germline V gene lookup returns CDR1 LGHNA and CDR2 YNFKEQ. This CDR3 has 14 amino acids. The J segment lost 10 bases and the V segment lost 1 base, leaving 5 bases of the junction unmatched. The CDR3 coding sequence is TGTGCCAGCAGCCAAGTTAGCGGGGGGGCGATCCAGTACTTC. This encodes CASSQVSGGAIQYF.

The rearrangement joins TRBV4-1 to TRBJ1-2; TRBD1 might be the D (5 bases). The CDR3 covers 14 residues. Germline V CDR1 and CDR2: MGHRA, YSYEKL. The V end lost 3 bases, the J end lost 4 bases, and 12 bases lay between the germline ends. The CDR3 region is CASSQDPGSYGYTF. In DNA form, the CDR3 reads TGCGCCAGCAGCCAGGACCCAGGGAGCTATGGCTACACCTTC.

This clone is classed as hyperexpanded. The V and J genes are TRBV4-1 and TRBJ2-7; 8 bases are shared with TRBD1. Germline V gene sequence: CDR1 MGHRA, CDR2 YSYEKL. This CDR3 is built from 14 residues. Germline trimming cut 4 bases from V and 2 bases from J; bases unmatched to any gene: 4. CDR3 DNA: TGCGCCAGCAGCCCGGACAGGGTCCCCTACGAGCAGTACTTC. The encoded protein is CASSPDRVPYEQYF.

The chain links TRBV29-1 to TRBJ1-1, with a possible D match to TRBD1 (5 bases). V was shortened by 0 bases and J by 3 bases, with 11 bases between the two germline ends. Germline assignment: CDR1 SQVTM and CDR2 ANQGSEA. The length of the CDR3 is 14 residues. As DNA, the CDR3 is TGCAGCGTTGAAGATACGGGGCGCGACACTGAAGCTTTCTTT. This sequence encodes CSVEDTGRDTEAFF.

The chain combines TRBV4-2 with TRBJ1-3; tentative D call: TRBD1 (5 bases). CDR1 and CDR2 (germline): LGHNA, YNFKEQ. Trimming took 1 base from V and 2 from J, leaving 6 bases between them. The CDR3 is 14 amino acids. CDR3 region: CASSQGGTGNTIYF. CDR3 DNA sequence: TGTGCCAGCAGCCAAGGGGGCACTGGAAACACCATATATTTT.

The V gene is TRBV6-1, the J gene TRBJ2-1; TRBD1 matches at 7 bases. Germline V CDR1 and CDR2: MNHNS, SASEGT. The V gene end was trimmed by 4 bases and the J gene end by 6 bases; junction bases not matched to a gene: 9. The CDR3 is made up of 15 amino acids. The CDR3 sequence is CASSATGTDVNEQFF. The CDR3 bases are TGTGCCAGCAGTGCAACCGGGACAGATGTCAATGAGCAGTTCTTC.

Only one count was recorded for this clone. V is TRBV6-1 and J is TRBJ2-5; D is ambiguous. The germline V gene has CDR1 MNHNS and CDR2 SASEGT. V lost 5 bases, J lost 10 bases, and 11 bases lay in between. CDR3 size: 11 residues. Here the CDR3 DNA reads TGTGCCAGCAGTCCCCAAATAGGCCAGTACTTC. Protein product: CASSPQIGQYF.

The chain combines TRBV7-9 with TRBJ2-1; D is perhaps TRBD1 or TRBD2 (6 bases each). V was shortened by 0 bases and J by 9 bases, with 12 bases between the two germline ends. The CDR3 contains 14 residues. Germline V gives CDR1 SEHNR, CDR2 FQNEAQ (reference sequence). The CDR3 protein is CASSLAKGGSEQFF. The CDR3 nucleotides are TGTGCCAGCAGCTTAGCAAAGGGGGGCAGTGAGCAGTTCTTC.

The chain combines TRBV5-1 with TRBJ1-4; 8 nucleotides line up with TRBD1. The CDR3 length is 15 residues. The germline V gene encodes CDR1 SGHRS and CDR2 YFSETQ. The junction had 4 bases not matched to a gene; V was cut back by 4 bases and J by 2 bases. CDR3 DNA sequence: TGCGCCAGCAGCGTGACAGGGGATACTAATGAAAAACTGTTTTTT. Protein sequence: CASSVTGDTNEKLFF.

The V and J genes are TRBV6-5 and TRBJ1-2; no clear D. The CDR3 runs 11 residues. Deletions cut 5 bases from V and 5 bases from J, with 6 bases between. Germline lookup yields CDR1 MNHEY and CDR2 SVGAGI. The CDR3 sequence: CASSDPYGYTF. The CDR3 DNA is TGTGCCAGCAGTGACCCATATGGCTACACCTTC.

CDR3 loop: CASRSIGGYQPQHF. DNA for the CDR3: TGTGCCAGCAGGTCCATAGGAGGGTACCAGCCCCAGCATTTT. The chain couples TRBV6-5 to TRBJ1-5; D gene ambiguous. CDR1 and CDR2 (germline): MNHEY, SVGAGI. The CDR3 runs 14 residues. V was cut by 6 bases and J by 7 bases, with 16 bases left in between.

The CDR3 nucleotides read TGTGCCAGCTCACCACAGGGGGCGGGGGAGCAGTACTTC. Protein product: CASSPQGAGEQYF. This chain uses TRBV18 with TRBJ2-7; D possibly corresponds to TRBD1 (7 bases). From germline, CDR1 is KGHSH and CDR2 LQKENI. V lost 1 base to trimming and J lost 7 bases, with 11 bases between them. This CDR3 has 13 amino acids.

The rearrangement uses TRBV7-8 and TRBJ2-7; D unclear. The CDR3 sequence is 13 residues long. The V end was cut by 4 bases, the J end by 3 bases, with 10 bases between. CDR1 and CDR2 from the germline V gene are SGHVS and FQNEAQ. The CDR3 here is CASSSGPNYEQYF. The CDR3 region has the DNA TGTGCCAGCAGCTCCGGGCCCAACTACGAGCAGTACTTC.

CDR3 sequence: CASSLVAAVQETQYF. CDR3 nucleotides: TGCGCCAGCAGCTTGGTGGCCGCAGTCCAAGAGACCCAGTACTTC. The rearrangement joins TRBV5-1 to TRBJ2-5, with D hard to call. Trimming cost V 0 bases and J 1 base, with 10 bases left between them. The CDR3 is made up of 15 amino acids. The germline V gene has CDR1 SGHRS and CDR2 YFSETQ. Based on the CDR3 plus reference TRBV5-1 and TRBJ2-5, the full variable domain is KAGVTQTPRYLIKTRGQQVTLSCSPISGHRSVSWYQQTPGQGLQFLFEYFSETQRNKGNFPGRFSGRQFSNSRSEMNVSTLELGDSALYLCASSLVAAVQETQYFGPGTRLLVL.

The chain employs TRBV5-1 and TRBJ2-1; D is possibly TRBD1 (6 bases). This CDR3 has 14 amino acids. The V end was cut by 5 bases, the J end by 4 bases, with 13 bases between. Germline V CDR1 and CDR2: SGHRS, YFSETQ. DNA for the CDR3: TGCGCCAGCAGTTACCGGACAGATTACAATGAGCAGTTCTTC. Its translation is CASSYRTDYNEQFF.

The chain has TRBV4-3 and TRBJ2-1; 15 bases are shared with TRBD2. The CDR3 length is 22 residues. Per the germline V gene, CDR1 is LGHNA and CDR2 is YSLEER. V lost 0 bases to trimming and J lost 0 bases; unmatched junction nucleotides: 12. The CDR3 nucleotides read TGCGCCAGCAGCCAAGATTTCCCGGGACTAGCGGGGGGATTGGGCTCCTACAATGAGCAGTTCTTC. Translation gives CASSQDFPGLAGGLGSYNEQFF.

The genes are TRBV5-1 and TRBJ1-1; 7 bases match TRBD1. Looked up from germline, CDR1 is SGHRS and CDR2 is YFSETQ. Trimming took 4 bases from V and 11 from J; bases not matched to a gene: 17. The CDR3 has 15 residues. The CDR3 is CASSPPGGGDSTAFF. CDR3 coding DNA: TGCGCCAGCAGCCCCCCGGGTGGGGGGGACAGTACGGCTTTCTTT.

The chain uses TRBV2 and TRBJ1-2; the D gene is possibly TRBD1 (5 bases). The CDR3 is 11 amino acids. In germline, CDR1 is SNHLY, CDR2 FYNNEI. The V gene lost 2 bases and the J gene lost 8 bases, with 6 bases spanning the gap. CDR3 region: CASSERQGYTF. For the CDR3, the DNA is TGTGCCAGCAGTGAACGACAGGGCTACACCTTC.

The CDR3 spells CASSFYSRGTGELFF. The CDR3 coding sequence is TGTGCCAGCAGCTTTTATTCGCGGGGCACCGGGGAGCTGTTTTTT. The J gene is TRBJ2-2, the V gene TRBV7-3, with D possibly matching TRBD2 (6 bases). The germline V gene has CDR1 SGHTA and CDR2 FQGTGA. V dropped 3 bases and J dropped 4 bases, with 12 bases sitting between them. The CDR3 runs to 15 residues.

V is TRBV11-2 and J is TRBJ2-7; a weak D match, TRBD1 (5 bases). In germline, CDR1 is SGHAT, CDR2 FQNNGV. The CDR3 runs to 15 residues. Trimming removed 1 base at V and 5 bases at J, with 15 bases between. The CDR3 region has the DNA TGTGCCAGCAGCTTAGTGTGGCAGGGTGGCCACGAGCAGTACTTC. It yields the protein CASSLVWQGGHEQYF. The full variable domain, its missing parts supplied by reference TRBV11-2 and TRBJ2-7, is EAGVAQSPRYKIIEKRQSVAFWCNPISGHATLYWYQQILGQGPKLLIQFQNNGVVDDSQLPKDRFSAERLKGVDSTLKIQPAKLEDSAVYLCASSLVWQGGHEQYFGPGTRLTVT.